Presented here are 15 T cell receptor beta chains from one specimen sequenced in a study of cytomegalovirus exposure and HLA in healthy donors. The repertoire was sequenced with immunoSEQ multiplex PCR; TCRdb's copy has only in-frame clones and lacks some. Of about 330,000 clones in the sample, more than 80% were seen once. Sequences were obtained from PBMCs. Receptor source: a woman aged 18-29 years in good health and CMV-seronegative.

The chain joins TRBV5-1 to TRBJ2-3; D is ambiguous. There are 16 residues in the CDR3. V was trimmed by 0 bases and J by 0 bases, leaving 11 bases between them. Germline CDR1 reads SGHRS; CDR2 reads YFSETQ. The CDR3 sequence is CASSLVVAASTDTQYF. The CDR3 nucleotides read TGCGCCAGCAGCTTGGTGGTCGCGGCCAGCACAGATACGCAGTATTTT.

This clone has a single count. V usage is TRBV29-1 and J usage is TRBJ1-1; no reliable D call. The V and J ends lost 0 bases and 10 bases respectively, with 12 bases between them. The germline gives CDR1 SQVTM, CDR2 ANQGSEA. The CDR3 totals 12 residues. For the CDR3, the DNA is TGCAGCGTTGAAGATTTAGGGAGGGTAGCTTTCTTT. Translating gives CSVEDLGRVAFF.

The V and J genes are TRBV10-3 and TRBJ2-7, with 7 bases lining up with TRBD1. The V and J ends lost 10 bases and 5 bases, in that order; junction bases with no gene match: 14. CDR1 is ENHRY and CDR2 is SYGVKD in the germline V gene. This CDR3 region has 14 residues. In nucleotides, the CDR3 is TGTGCCACCAGGCGAGGGGGCGAAGGGAACGAGCAGTACTTC. Translated: CATRRGGEGNEQYF.

In this sample, this clone turned up many times. V gene TRBV6-5 combines with J gene TRBJ1-2; possibly TRBD1 for D (6 bases). Germline V gene sequence: CDR1 MNHEY, CDR2 SVGAGI. There are 13 residues in the CDR3. Trimming left V 7 bases short and J 3 bases short, with 12 bases between. This CDR3 reads CASTAGAYYGYTF. CDR3 sequence (DNA): TGTGCCAGCACCGCGGGGGCATACTATGGCTACACCTTC.

The gene calls are TRBV5-6 and TRBJ2-7; TRBD1 agrees at 7 bases. The CDR3 has 12 amino acids. Germline V gives CDR1 SGHDT, CDR2 YYEEEE. V lost 4 bases and J lost 4; bases outside the gene matches: 2. CDR3 protein: CASSRGQYEQYF. The CDR3 DNA reads as TGTGCCAGCAGCAGGGGACAGTACGAGCAGTACTTC.

The chain employs TRBV7-3 and TRBJ2-3; the D is unclear. V was pared by 1 base and J by 8 bases, with 10 bases between. CDR1 and CDR2 (germline): SGHTA, FQGTGA. The CDR3 length is 13 residues. The CDR3 protein is CASSLNGFGTQYF. For the CDR3, the DNA is TGTGCCAGCAGCTTAAACGGGTTTGGTACGCAGTATTTT.

The chain is built from TRBV7-9 and TRBJ2-5, with 7 bases matching TRBD2. Per germline, CDR1 SEHNR and CDR2 FQNEAQ (reference sequence). The CDR3 is 14 residues long. Trimming took 8 bases from V and 7 from J; bases not matched to a gene: 13. The CDR3 is CASQLGREWGTQYF. In DNA, the CDR3 is TGTGCCAGCCAGTTGGGGCGGGAGTGGGGGACCCAGTACTTC.

The CDR3 spells CASSRSMGEVGQPQHF. The CDR3 DNA reads as TGTGCCAGCAGCCGGTCGATGGGGGAGGTAGGACAGCCCCAGCATTTT. The chain recombines TRBV27 with TRBJ1-5; the D gene is possibly TRBD1 (5 bases). The length of the CDR3 is 16 residues. Germline V gene data show CDR1 as MNHEY and CDR2 as SMNVEV (reference sequence). Trimming stripped 6 bases from V and 7 bases from J, with 22 bases between.

The V call is TRBV4-3, the J call TRBJ2-1; D is perhaps TRBD2 (5 bases). Germline V gene data show CDR1 as LGHNA and CDR2 as YSLEER. V shed 0 bases and J shed 0 bases, with 6 bases lying between them. CDR3 length equals 15 residues. The CDR3 is CASSQDAGSYNEQFF. The CDR3, as DNA: TGCGCCAGCAGCCAAGATGCGGGCTCCTACAATGAGCAGTTCTTC.

The chain recombines TRBV7-2 with TRBJ2-2; D remains unclear. The V and J ends lost 4 bases and 5 bases respectively, with 17 bases between them. Looked up from germline, CDR1 is SGHTA and CDR2 is FQGNSA. There are 16 residues in the CDR3. CDR3: CASSWNPGPSTGELFF. Here the CDR3 DNA reads TGTGCCAGCAGCTGGAACCCAGGCCCTTCTACCGGGGAGCTGTTTTTT.

J is TRBJ2-7 and V is TRBV28; D unclear. The CDR3 loop spans 17 amino acids. Trimming removed 7 bases from V and 0 bases from J, with 22 bases in between. CDR1 is MDHEN, CDR2 SYDVKM, per germline. CDR3 loop: CASTTQESPLRSYEQYF. The CDR3 coding sequence is TGTGCCAGCACCACACAAGAATCTCCCCTCCGCTCCTACGAGCAGTACTTC. Full variable domain (outside the CDR3, taken from reference TRBV28 and TRBJ2-7): DVKVTQSSRYLVKRTGEKVFLECVQDMDHENMFWYRQDPGLGLRLIYFSYDVKMKEKGDIPEGYSVSREKKERFSLILESASTNQTSMYLCASTTQESPLRSYEQYFGPGTRLTVT.

The chain recombines TRBV7-2 with TRBJ2-1, with 12 bases that match TRBD2. V was clipped by 10 bases and J by 5 bases; unmatched bases: 9. The CDR3 is 15 residues long. Germline V gives CDR1 SGHTA, CDR2 FQGNSA. CDR3 amino acids: CATQLAGGQHNEQFF. For the CDR3, the DNA is TGTGCCACCCAACTAGCGGGAGGTCAACACAATGAGCAGTTCTTC.

The chain uses TRBV6-6 and TRBJ2-7; weak D call: TRBD2 (6 bases). This CDR3 spans 16 amino acids. The germline V gene has CDR1 MNHNY and CDR2 SVGAGI (reference sequence). Between the trimmed V and J ends, which lost 5 bases and 6 bases, there was a span of 23 bases. CDR3 loop: CASSALLGGDPPEQYF. In DNA, the CDR3 is TGTGCCAGCAGTGCCCTCCTTGGAGGGGACCCGCCCGAGCAGTACTTC.

The chain uses TRBV18 and TRBJ1-1, with TRBD1 matching over 7 bases. The germline V gene has CDR1 KGHSH and CDR2 LQKENI. The junction had 7 bases not matched to a gene; V was cut back by 1 base and J by 5 bases. The CDR3 totals 15 residues. The DNA of the CDR3 is TGTGCCAGCTCACCACTCGAGACAGGGATGACTGAAGCTTTCTTT. Its translation: CASSPLETGMTEAFF.

V and J are TRBV7-9 and TRBJ2-2; D not resolved. CDR3 length: 14 residues. Trimming removed 2 bases from V and 2 bases from J, with 6 bases in between. Germline V gene lookup returns CDR1 SEHNR and CDR2 FQNEAQ (reference sequence). The CDR3 nucleotides read TGTGCCAGCAGCTTAACCGGTAACACCGGGGAGCTGTTTTTT. It codes for CASSLTGNTGELFF.